This T cell receptor beta chain appears in the sequencing data of a study of T-cell memory formation after mild COVID-19. Germline V gene data show CDR1 as SGHRS and CDR2 as YFSETQ. CDR3 length: 14 residues. Trimming stripped 7 bases from V and 0 bases from J, with 13 bases between. Study-wide results and caveats: Still unconfirmed is whether the second-wave clones peaking on day 37 recognized SARS-CoV-2.

This clonotype was counted only a few times. Its specificity is unknown. TCR alpha and TCR beta cDNA libraries carrying sample barcodes and UMIs were produced by 5'RACE using constant-segment primers. Each CDR3 protein gets one entry after TCRdb re-called the 5' RACE reads with MiXCR. Of about 100,000 distinct CDR3 sequences in the sample, roughly a sixth were seen once. V usage is TRBV5-1 and J usage is TRBJ1-1, with D unresolved. The sequenced sample consisted of PBMCs or a T cell subset sorted from them (not recorded which). The receptor was derived from a man younger than 35 who had mild COVID-19 (a few samples of this study predate the infection). Cell type and time point are not known. In nucleotides, the CDR3 is TGCGCCAGCCACCCCTTGCCGGTGAACACTGAAGCTTTCTTT. This sequence encodes CASHPLPVNTEAFF. The entire variable domain, with the rest obtained from reference TRBV5-1 and TRBJ1-1, is as follows: KAGVTQTPRYLIKTRGQQVTLSCSPISGHRSVSWYQQTPGQGLQFLFEYFSETQRNKGNFPGRFSGRQFSNSRSEMNVSTLELGDSALYLCASHPLPVNTEAFFGQGTRLTVV.